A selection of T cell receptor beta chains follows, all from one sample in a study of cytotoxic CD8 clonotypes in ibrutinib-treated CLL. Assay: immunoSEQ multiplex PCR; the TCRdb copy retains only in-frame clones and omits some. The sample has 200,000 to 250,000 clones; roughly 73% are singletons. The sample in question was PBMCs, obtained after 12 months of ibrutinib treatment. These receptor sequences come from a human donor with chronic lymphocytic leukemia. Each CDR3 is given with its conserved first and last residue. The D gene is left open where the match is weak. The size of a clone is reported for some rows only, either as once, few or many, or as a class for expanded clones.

CDR3: CASSFGGAQETQYF
DNA: TGTGCCAGCAGCTTCGGGGGGGCTCAAGAGACCCAGTACTTC
J: TRBJ2-5
length: 14
V: TRBV7-8
D: TRBD2
size: NA

CDR3: CASQKGRITDTQYF
DNA: TGTGCCAGTCAGAAGGGTAGAATCACAGATACGCAGTATTTT
J: TRBJ2-3
length: 14
V: TRBV9
D: NA
size: NA

CDR3: CASSYSIRGAVGYTF
DNA: TGTGCCAGCAGTTACTCGATCCGGGGGGCGGTTGGCTACACCTTC
J: TRBJ1-2
length: 15
V: TRBV6-5
D: NA
size: NA

CDR3: CASRSTGTSGRAYEQYF
DNA: TGTGCCAGCAGAAGCACCGGGACTAGCGGGAGGGCCTACGAGCAGTACTTC
J: TRBJ2-7
length: 17
V: TRBV28
D: TRBD2
size: NA

CDR3: CASSRTSEGGELFF
DNA: TGTGCCAGCAGCCGGACATCGGAGGGCGGGGAGCTGTTTTTT
J: TRBJ2-2
length: 14
V: TRBV7-9
D: NA
size: few

CDR3: CASGRERTSGRAANEQFF
DNA: TGTGCCAGTGGGCGCGAAAGAACTAGCGGGAGGGCCGCCAATGAGCAGTTCTTC
J: TRBJ2-1
length: 18
V: TRBV25-1
D: TRBD2
size: NA

CDR3: CASSPPLGGYNEQFF
DNA: TGTGCCAGCTCACCACCTTTAGGCGGGTACAATGAGCAGTTCTTC
J: TRBJ2-1
length: 15
V: TRBV18
D: NA
size: NA

CDR3: CASSPRGVGTYEQYF
DNA: TGTGCCAGCAGTCCGCGCGGGGTAGGGACCTACGAGCAGTACTTC
J: TRBJ2-7
length: 15
V: TRBV27
D: NA
size: NA

CDR3: CASSSAPDNEQFF
DNA: TGTGCCAGCAGCTCAGCGCCTGACAATGAGCAGTTCTTC
J: TRBJ2-1
length: 13
V: TRBV13
D: NA
size: NA

CDR3: CASSPTSDTGELFF
DNA: TGTGCCAGCAGCCCTACTAGTGACACCGGGGAGCTGTTTTTT
J: TRBJ2-2
length: 14
V: TRBV6-1
D: NA
size: few

CDR3: CASSEEEGSNSPLHF
DNA: TGTGCCAGCAGTGAAGAAGAGGGATCGAATTCACCCCTCCACTTT
J: TRBJ1-6
length: 15
V: TRBV6-1
D: NA
size: NA

CDR3: CAISESTGGSYNSPLHF
DNA: TGTGCCATCAGTGAGTCCACGGGTGGGTCCTATAATTCACCCCTCCACTTT
J: TRBJ1-6
length: 17
V: TRBV10-3
D: NA
size: NA

CDR3: CSVGGGGTDTQYF
DNA: TGCAGCGTTGGAGGGGGTGGCACAGATACGCAGTATTTT
J: TRBJ2-3
length: 13
V: TRBV29-1
D: NA
size: once

CDR3: CAWTTGGAYGYTF
DNA: TGTGCCTGGACCACGGGGGGCGCCTATGGCTACACCTTC
J: TRBJ1-2
length: 13
V: TRBV30
D: NA
size: NA

CDR3: CARSPGRGKHYLIEKLFF
DNA: TGTGCCAGAAGCCCCGGTAGGGGGAAACATTACCTAATTGAAAAACTGTTTTTT
J: TRBJ1-4
length: 18
V: TRBV5-3
D: NA
size: NA

CDR3: CASRGLTGSAETQYF
DNA: TGTGCCAGCAGGGGACTGACAGGGTCGGCAGAGACCCAGTACTTC
J: TRBJ2-5
length: 15
V: TRBV2
D: NA
size: NA

CDR3: CASSQVTGGFEQFF
DNA: TGTGCCAGCAGCCAAGTAACAGGGGGTTTTGAGCAGTTCTTC
J: TRBJ2-1
length: 14
V: TRBV14
D: TRBD1
size: once

CDR3: CASRGDREKTDTQYF
DNA: TGTGCCAGCAGGGGGGACAGGGAGAAAACAGATACGCAGTATTTT
J: TRBJ2-3
length: 15
V: TRBV6-1
D: TRBD1
size: NA

CDR3: CASSPTGLNTGELFF
DNA: TGCGCCAGCAGCCCTACAGGGCTCAACACCGGGGAGCTGTTTTTT
J: TRBJ2-2
length: 15
V: TRBV5-1
D: NA
size: NA

CDR3: CASRGQTNSNQPQHF
DNA: TGTGCCAGCAGGGGACAGACAAATAGCAATCAGCCCCAGCATTTT
J: TRBJ1-5
length: 15
V: TRBV6-1
D: TRBD1
size: NA

CDR3: CASTPGTYNSPLHF
DNA: TGTGCCAGTACCCCGGGAACCTATAATTCACCCCTCCACTTT
J: TRBJ1-6
length: 14
V: TRBV19
D: NA
size: NA

CDR3: CASNTATNEKLFF
DNA: TGTGCCAGCAATACAGCAACTAATGAAAAACTGTTTTTT
J: TRBJ1-4
length: 13
V: TRBV2
D: NA
size: NA

CDR3: CASETVPKPEDEKLFF
DNA: TGTGCCAGCGAAACGGTCCCCAAACCTGAAGATGAAAAACTGTTTTTT
J: TRBJ1-4
length: 16
V: TRBV2
D: NA
size: once

CDR3: CASSSIPRDSPSAEQYF
DNA: TGTGCCAGCTCGTCCATTCCCCGGGACAGCCCAAGCGCCGAGCAGTACTTC
J: TRBJ2-7
length: 17
V: TRBV18
D: TRBD1
size: NA

CDR3: CASSGDRTDTQYF
DNA: TGTGCCAGCTCAGGGGACAGGACAGATACGCAGTATTTT
J: TRBJ2-3
length: 13
V: TRBV18
D: TRBD1
size: once

CDR3: CASTGLAGVHEQFF
DNA: TGTGCCAGCACCGGACTAGCGGGAGTCCATGAGCAGTTCTTC
J: TRBJ2-1
length: 14
V: TRBV28
D: TRBD2
size: NA